The 29 T cell receptor beta chains reported below all come from one sample, sequenced in a study of shared clonotypes between healthy human individuals. The table came from immunoSEQ multiplex PCR; TCRdb's copy has only in-frame clones and leaves some out. The table has fewer than 400,000 clones, approximately 79% seen once. What was sequenced was memory CD4+ T cells sorted from blood. Subset specified: CD45RA-negative fraction. All receptors derive from a man aged 30-40 years in good health.

The rearrangement links TRBV2 to TRBJ2-2, with D unclear. The CDR3 has 12 amino acids. Trimming took 2 bases from V and 8 from J, leaving 6 bases between them. In germline, CDR1 is SNHLY, CDR2 FYNNEI. CDR3 region: CASSELRGELFF. CDR3 nucleotides: TGTGCCAGCAGTGAACTCCGGGGGGAGCTGTTTTTT.

The V and J genes are TRBV29-1 and TRBJ2-7; D gene uncertain. Germline loops: CDR1 SQVTM, CDR2 ANQGSEA. This CDR3 contains 13 residues. Trimming shortened V by 4 bases and J by 0 bases, and 10 bases separated the two germline ends. In DNA, the CDR3 is TGCAGCGTTGTCTCTGGAAGCTCCTACGAGCAGTACTTC. This translates into CSVVSGSSYEQYF.

The V call is TRBV5-4, the J call TRBJ2-2; 10 bases map to TRBD2. The germline V gene encodes CDR1 SGHNT and CDR2 YYREEE (reference sequence). The ends lost 4 bases at V and 6 bases at J; junction bases unmatched: 12. This CDR3 has 17 residues. The CDR3 sequence: CASSRRLAGDWAGELFF. In DNA, the CDR3 is TGTGCCAGCAGCCGCCGCCTAGCGGGAGATTGGGCCGGGGAGCTGTTTTTT.

This rearrangement joins TRBV2 to TRBJ2-3, with 13 bases identical to TRBD2. Germline V gene sequence: CDR1 SNHLY, CDR2 FYNNEI. This CDR3 is 14 amino acids long. Trimming cost V 5 bases and J 6 bases; bases outside gene matches: 2. CDR3 region: CASSRTSGSDTQYF. CDR3 nucleotide sequence: TGTGCCAGCAGTAGGACTAGCGGGAGCGATACGCAGTATTTT.

V gene TRBV25-1 combines with J gene TRBJ1-1; D gene unclear. V shed 0 bases and J shed 10 bases, with 9 bases lying between them. Germline V CDR1 and CDR2: MGHDK, SYGVNS. The CDR3 is made up of 12 amino acids. This chain's CDR3 is CASSEYQAGAFF. The DNA of the CDR3 is TGTGCCAGCAGTGAATATCAGGCGGGAGCTTTCTTT.

V gene TRBV7-8 combines with J gene TRBJ2-7; D might be TRBD2 (6 bases). Germline lookup yields CDR1 SGHVS and CDR2 FQNEAQ. There are 15 residues in the CDR3. V lost 4 bases, J lost 0 bases, and 13 bases lay in between. The CDR3 DNA sequence: TGTGCCAGCAGCTCCGGGGGAGGCCGCTCCTACGAGCAGTACTTC. Translation: CASSSGGGRSYEQYF.

The V and J genes are TRBV6-5 and TRBJ2-1; D may correspond to TRBD1 or TRBD2 (5 bases each). The CDR3 sequence is 16 residues long. V shed 4 bases and J shed 1 base, with 14 bases lying between them. Germline loops: CDR1 MNHEY, CDR2 SVGAGI. In DNA, the CDR3 is TGTGCCAGCAGTTTAATGCCGGGGCAATCCTACAATGAGCAGTTCTTC. Protein sequence: CASSLMPGQSYNEQFF.

The rearrangement uses TRBV5-4 and TRBJ2-6; D gene ambiguous. Trimming stripped 2 bases from V and 0 bases from J, with 6 bases between. CDR1 SGHNT and CDR2 YYREEE come from the germline V gene (reference sequence). The CDR3 is 15 residues long. CDR3 coding DNA: TGTGCCAGCAGCTTCGACGGCTCTGGGGCCAACGTCCTGACTTTC. Residues: CASSFDGSGANVLTF.

This clone was picked up a small number of times. The J gene is TRBJ1-4, the V gene TRBV2; tentative D call: TRBD1 (5 bases). Germline V lookup: CDR1 SNHLY, CDR2 FYNNEI. V dropped 4 bases and J dropped 7 bases, with 16 bases sitting between them. This CDR3 has 15 residues. CDR3 region: CASSVDRGSGEKLFF. In nucleotides, the CDR3 is TGTGCCAGCAGTGTGGATAGGGGCTCGGGTGAAAAACTGTTTTTT.

This chain connects TRBV25-1 to TRBJ2-5, with 7 bases matching TRBD2. Per the germline V gene, CDR1 is MGHDK and CDR2 is SYGVNS. The ends lost 1 base at V and 4 bases at J; junction bases unmatched: 6. The CDR3 is made up of 15 amino acids. CDR3 coding DNA: TGTGCCAGCAGTGAATGGGCGGGAGTTGTAGAGACCCAGTACTTC. It translates to CASSEWAGVVETQYF.

The chain carries TRBV30 and TRBJ1-1, with D uncertain. Deletions cut 0 bases from V and 7 bases from J, with 6 bases between. CDR1 and CDR2 (germline): GTSNPN, SVGIG (reference sequence). This CDR3 is 11 amino acids long. The chain's CDR3 is CAWSVLREAFF. The CDR3 nucleotides read TGTGCCTGGAGTGTACTTCGTGAAGCTTTCTTT.

The rearrangement links TRBV7-9 to TRBJ2-5; 10 bases fit TRBD2. The CDR3 runs to 14 residues. V lost 3 bases and J lost 5; bases outside the gene matches: 3. The germline V gene encodes CDR1 SEHNR and CDR2 FQNEAQ (reference sequence). For the CDR3, the DNA is TGTGCCAGCAGCTTTCTAGCGGGAGTGGAGACCCAGTACTTC. Translated, it gives CASSFLAGVETQYF.

The J gene is TRBJ2-1, the V gene TRBV18, with 10 positions matching TRBD2. From germline, CDR1 is KGHSH and CDR2 LQKENI. Trimming cost V 3 bases and J 9 bases; bases outside gene matches: 8. The CDR3 totals 15 residues. DNA of the CDR3: TGTGCCAGCTCACCCGTCATAGCGGGAGGCACTGAGCAGTTCTTC. It is translated as CASSPVIAGGTEQFF. The complete variable domain, with remaining parts taken from reference TRBV18 and TRBJ2-1, reads NAGVMQNPRHLVRRRGQEARLRCSPMKGHSHVYWYRQLPEEGLKFMVYLQKENIIDESGMPKERFSAEFPKEGPSILRIQQVVRGDSAAYFCASSPVIAGGTEQFFGPGTRLTVL.

This clone was detected only a few times. The sample contains more than one DNA sequence encoding this CDR3. The rearrangement joins TRBV18 to TRBJ2-7; 9 nucleotides line up with TRBD1. Germline V gene sequence: CDR1 KGHSH, CDR2 LQKENI. CDR3 length: 14 residues. Trimming at V came to 3 bases and at J to 3 bases, leaving 3 bases not matched to a gene. CDR3 in DNA: TGTGCCAGCTCACCTCCGGGACAGGGCTACGAGCAGTACTTC. Translating gives CASSPPGQGYEQYF.

The V call is TRBV10-1, the J call TRBJ2-2; 10 bases are shared with TRBD1. The CDR3 spans 12 residues. Trimming removed 11 bases from V and 7 bases from J; junction bases left unmatched: 4. Germline-derived CDR1 and CDR2 are WNHNN and SYGVQD (reference sequence). The CDR3 region has the DNA TGCGCCGTGGACAGGGGGGTCGGGGAGCTGTTTTTT. It encodes CAVDRGVGELFF.

V and J are TRBV25-1 and TRBJ2-2, with D perhaps TRBD2 (6 bases). The V gene's germline CDR1 is MGHDK and CDR2 SYGVNS. V lost 3 bases and J 6 bases, leaving 14 bases between the germline ends. CDR3 size: 15 residues. Here the CDR3 reads CASSDPSVLPGELFF. CDR3 bases: TGTGCCAGCAGTGATCCTAGCGTCCTACCCGGGGAGCTGTTTTTT.

The V gene is TRBV28, the J gene TRBJ2-3; TRBD2 matches 11 bases. V was clipped by 3 bases and J by 1 base; unmatched bases: 9. The CDR3 consists of 18 residues. Germline V gives CDR1 MDHEN, CDR2 SYDVKM. The CDR3 loop reads CASSLVTGLAARTDTQYF. CDR3 nucleotides: TGTGCCAGCAGTTTGGTTACGGGACTAGCGGCACGCACAGATACGCAGTATTTT.

In its sample, this clone was seen a few times. The genes are TRBV4-2 and TRBJ2-1; 8 bases match TRBD2. Trimming at V came to 3 bases and at J to 4 bases, leaving 8 bases not matched to a gene. The CDR3 contains 16 residues. CDR1 is LGHNA, CDR2 YNFKEQ, per germline. This chain's CDR3 is CASSQVGGAMYNEQFF. CDR3 DNA sequence: TGTGCCAGCAGCCAGGTCGGGGGGGCGATGTACAATGAGCAGTTCTTC.

V is TRBV11-1 and J is TRBJ2-5; no definite D call. CDR3 length: 13 residues. The ends were cut back, 1 base at V and 5 bases at J, with 8 bases in the middle. The germline V gene has CDR1 SGHAT and CDR2 FQDESV (reference sequence). This CDR3 reads CASSLDRLETQYF. In DNA form, the CDR3 reads TGTGCCAGCAGCTTAGATAGGTTGGAGACCCAGTACTTC.

This clone was counted between two and nine times. The chain carries TRBV29-1 and TRBJ2-6; no reliable D call. The CDR3 is 13 residues long. Germline V gene sequence: CDR1 SQVTM, CDR2 ANQGSEA. Trimming left V 4 bases short and J 0 bases short, with 4 bases between. Written as DNA, the CDR3 is TGCAGCGTTGCCCTCTCTGGGGCCAACGTCCTGACTTTC. This codes for CSVALSGANVLTF.

This clone turned up a few times. The V and J genes are TRBV2 and TRBJ2-1; D remains unclear. The CDR3 spans 12 residues. Germline V gene sequence: CDR1 SNHLY, CDR2 FYNNEI. V was clipped by 4 bases and J by 6 bases, with 7 bases between them. CDR3 DNA: TGTGCCAGCAGTGTAATGGGCAATGAGCAGTTCTTC. This encodes CASSVMGNEQFF.

The chain employs TRBV5-1 and TRBJ2-5, with D unresolved. V was clipped by 4 bases and J by 2 bases, with 18 bases between them. Per the germline V gene, CDR1 is SGHRS and CDR2 is YFSETQ. This CDR3 is built from 16 residues. As DNA, the CDR3 is TGCGCCAGCAGCGTAGACGACCACCCTTTACAAGAGACCCAGTACTTC. Protein sequence: CASSVDDHPLQETQYF.

In nucleotides, the CDR3 is TGCGCCAGCAGCTTGGCCGGGGACAGGGTCCACGAGCAGTACTTC. Translating it yields CASSLAGDRVHEQYF. V gene TRBV5-1 combines with J gene TRBJ2-7; TRBD1 agrees at 9 bases. The CDR3 sequence is 15 residues long. With 0 bases clipped from V and 5 bases from J, the junction kept 6 bases outside the gene matches. Germline assignment: CDR1 SGHRS and CDR2 YFSETQ.

The rearrangement links TRBV6-5 to TRBJ1-5; D perhaps matches TRBD1 (5 bases). Germline lookup yields CDR1 MNHEY and CDR2 SVGAGI. Between the trimmed V and J ends, which lost 6 bases and 6 bases, there was a span of 18 bases. The length of the CDR3 is 15 residues. The CDR3 is CASRRNAGPSQPQHF. The CDR3 nucleotides are TGTGCCAGCAGACGCAACGCGGGACCTAGTCAGCCCCAGCATTTT.

The V and J genes are TRBV5-1 and TRBJ2-7, with D unresolved. V shed 0 bases and J shed 7 bases, with 8 bases lying between them. CDR1 SGHRS and CDR2 YFSETQ come from the germline V gene. This CDR3 is built from 12 residues. CDR3 in amino acids: CASSLGAREQYF. The CDR3 DNA is TGCGCCAGCAGCTTGGGTGCGAGAGAGCAGTACTTC. Using reference TRBV5-1 and TRBJ2-7 for the parts outside the CDR3, the full variable domain is KAGVTQTPRYLIKTRGQQVTLSCSPISGHRSVSWYQQTPGQGLQFLFEYFSETQRNKGNFPGRFSGRQFSNSRSEMNVSTLELGDSALYLCASSLGAREQYFGPGTRLTVT.

Points on this clone: This same CDR3 is encoded by further DNA sequences in the sample. V usage is TRBV29-1 and J usage is TRBJ2-7; tentative D call: TRBD1 (6 bases). The CDR3 runs to 11 residues. Trimming removed 4 bases at V and 4 bases at J, with 8 bases between. Germline lookup yields CDR1 SQVTM and CDR2 ANQGSEA. This chain's CDR3 is CSVGTAYEQYF. In DNA form, the CDR3 reads TGCAGCGTTGGGACAGCATACGAGCAGTACTTC.

This clone has only a few counts. V is TRBV7-9 and J is TRBJ2-4; D unresolved. Trimming stripped 1 base from V and 6 bases from J, with 16 bases between. This CDR3 contains 16 residues. The germline V gene encodes CDR1 SEHNR and CDR2 FQNEAQ (reference sequence). The CDR3: CASSLGSDVRGNIQYF. The CDR3 region has the DNA TGTGCCAGCAGCTTAGGCTCGGACGTCCGTGGAAACATTCAGTACTTC.

This sequence joins TRBV29-1 and TRBJ2-7; the D gene is possibly TRBD2 (6 bases). Trimming took off 3 bases at V and 1 base at J, with 7 bases between the two ends. CDR3 length: 12 residues. Germline assignment: CDR1 SQVTM and CDR2 ANQGSEA. The CDR3 region is CSVEEGSYEQYF. CDR3 bases: TGCAGCGTTGAGGAGGGATCCTACGAGCAGTACTTC.

The chain recombines TRBV4-1 with TRBJ1-1, with D possibly matching TRBD1 (6 bases). In germline, CDR1 is MGHRA, CDR2 YSYEKL. The CDR3 totals 14 residues. V was pared by 2 bases and J by 1 base, with 8 bases between. For the CDR3, the DNA is TGCGCCAGCAGCCAAACAGGGACGAACACTGAAGCTTTCTTT. Translating it yields CASSQTGTNTEAFF.